Below, 20 T cell receptor beta chains from the same sample are listed, as sequenced in a study of blood T cell repertoires in COVID-19. Profiling relied on immunoSEQ multiplex PCR, and the TCRdb table lists in-frame clones only, not all of them. The data hold about 140,000 clones, with 84% observed a single time. The sample taken for sequencing was peripheral blood. The receptors stem from a man in his thirties or forties with COVID-19, enrolled during active disease.

V gene TRBV6-2 or TRBV6-3 combines with J gene TRBJ2-1, with D maybe TRBD2 (5 bases). This CDR3 region has 17 residues. The germline V gene has CDR1 MNHEY and CDR2 SVGEGT. V shed 5 bases and J shed 6 bases, with 23 bases lying between them. The CDR3 region is CASSPMLARAVINEQFF. CDR3 sequence (DNA): TGTGCCAGCAGTCCCATGCTAGCCCGGGCGGTAATCAATGAGCAGTTCTTC.

The chain has TRBV11-2 and TRBJ1-1; no firm D call. V was cut by 0 bases and J by 0 bases, with 11 bases left in between. The germline CDR1 and CDR2 sequences are SGHAT and FQNNGV. This CDR3 region has 16 residues. CDR3 DNA sequence: TGTGCCAGCAGCTTAGAGTTAGGAGGATTGAACACTGAAGCTTTCTTT. It encodes CASSLELGGLNTEAFF.

This chain links TRBV18 with TRBJ2-1, with D maybe TRBD2 (6 bases). CDR3 length equals 17 residues. Germline loops: CDR1 KGHSH, CDR2 LQKENI. Deletions cut 4 bases from V and 4 bases from J, with 20 bases between. CDR3 in DNA: TGTGCCAGCTCACTCCCTCGGGGCGGGACGGCGTACAATGAGCAGTTCTTC. Protein sequence: CASSLPRGGTAYNEQFF.

For the CDR3, the DNA is TGCGCCAGCAGCTCCATCCAGGGTTCTGGCTACACCTTC. This encodes CASSSIQGSGYTF. The gene calls are TRBV5-1 and TRBJ1-2; TRBD1 is a possible D gene (5 bases). Germline CDR1 is SGHRS and CDR2 is YFSETQ. The CDR3 is 13 amino acids. V was trimmed by 3 bases and J by 7 bases, leaving 13 bases between them.

J is TRBJ1-1 and V is TRBV10-3; no definite D call. This CDR3 has 14 amino acids. CDR1 ENHRY and CDR2 SYGVKD come from the germline V gene. The V end lost 4 bases, the J end lost 3 bases, and 12 bases lay between the germline ends. CDR3 amino acids: CAISGPPRDTEAFF. DNA for the CDR3: TGTGCCATCAGTGGCCCCCCCCGGGACACTGAAGCTTTCTTT.

The chain has TRBV28 and TRBJ2-3, with D possibly being TRBD2 (7 bases). The CDR3 is made up of 16 amino acids. Trimming took 6 bases from V and 3 from J, leaving 19 bases between them. Germline V gives CDR1 MDHEN, CDR2 SYDVKM. Here the CDR3 DNA reads TGTGCCAGCAGCCGCCCGGGGGGCGGGAGAACAGATACGCAGTATTTT. Translating it yields CASSRPGGGRTDTQYF.

This chain links TRBV19 with TRBJ2-2; 8 bases are a match to TRBD2. This CDR3 is 13 amino acids long. Germline V gives CDR1 LNHDA, CDR2 SQIVND (reference sequence). The CDR3 bases are TGTTCCCTCGGGGGGGGGAACACCGGGGAGCTGTTTTTT. It is translated as CSLGGGNTGELFF.

The chain employs TRBV10-3 and TRBJ1-3; D possibly corresponds to TRBD1 (5 bases). Per germline, CDR1 ENHRY and CDR2 SYGVKD. The CDR3 sequence is 14 residues long. V lost 3 bases and J 7 bases, leaving 13 bases between the germline ends. CDR3 DNA sequence: TGTGCCATCAGTGATCAGCAGGGCCGGAACACCATATATTTT. It encodes CAISDQQGRNTIYF.

This chain links TRBV18 with TRBJ1-6, with D perhaps TRBD1 (6 bases). Between the trimmed V and J ends, which lost 3 bases and 12 bases, there was a span of 15 bases. CDR3 length equals 14 residues. Germline V gene data show CDR1 as KGHSH and CDR2 as LQKENI. CDR3 protein: CASSPWSARGPLHF. CDR3 coding DNA: TGTGCCAGCTCACCCTGGTCGGCCAGGGGACCCCTCCACTTT.

The chain links TRBV19 to TRBJ2-3; 7 bases match TRBD2. CDR3 length equals 15 residues. With 5 bases clipped from V and 8 bases from J, the junction kept 13 bases outside the gene matches. Germline V gene lookup returns CDR1 LNHDA and CDR2 SQIVND (reference sequence). The CDR3 protein is CASSPEAGLMFTQYF. The CDR3 bases are TGTGCCAGTAGTCCTGAAGCGGGACTAATGTTTACGCAGTATTTT.

This clone was observed a handful of times. The chain has TRBV24-1 and TRBJ2-2, with D unresolved. Trimming left V 5 bases short and J 2 bases short, with 8 bases between. The CDR3 is made up of 14 amino acids. CDR1 is KGHDR, CDR2 SFDVKD, per germline. DNA for the CDR3: TGTGCCACCAGTGGAAAGCTTAACACCGGGGAGCTGTTTTTT. This encodes CATSGKLNTGELFF.

The genes are TRBV9 and TRBJ2-5, with TRBD2 identical over 7 bases. Germline V gene sequence: CDR1 SGDLS, CDR2 YYNGEE. V gave up 2 bases and J gave up 5 bases; unmatched junction bases: 3. The CDR3 covers 13 residues. This CDR3 reads CASSVWGGETQYF. The CDR3, as DNA: TGTGCCAGCAGCGTCTGGGGAGGGGAGACCCAGTACTTC.

This chain connects TRBV19 to TRBJ1-1; TRBD1 matches at 8 bases. The CDR3 runs to 15 residues. V shed 6 bases, J shed 6 bases, and the junction held 12 bases outside the gene matches. In germline, CDR1 is LNHDA, CDR2 SQIVND (reference sequence). CDR3 in amino acids: CASSTDRVLISEAFF. The CDR3 DNA reads as TGTGCCAGTAGCACGGACAGGGTTTTGATTTCTGAAGCTTTCTTT.

The V call is TRBV19, the J call TRBJ1-1; D gene ambiguous. This CDR3 is 14 amino acids long. V shed 6 bases and J shed 4 bases, with 15 bases lying between them. The germline V gene has CDR1 LNHDA and CDR2 SQIVND (reference sequence). This CDR3 reads CASRKSRGLTEAFF. CDR3 DNA sequence: TGTGCCAGTAGAAAGAGCCGAGGGCTCACTGAAGCTTTCTTT.

The rearrangement uses TRBV15 and TRBJ1-1; D remains unclear. There are 13 residues in the CDR3. Trimming took off 2 bases at V and 0 bases at J, with 4 bases between the two ends. Germline CDR1 is LNHNV and CDR2 is YYDKDF (reference sequence). The DNA for the CDR3 is TGTGCCACCAGCAGACAGATGAACACTGAAGCTTTCTTT. Translation: CATSRQMNTEAFF.

The chain links TRBV19 to TRBJ1-2; weak D call: TRBD1 (6 bases). CDR3 length equals 14 residues. V gave up 4 bases and J gave up 7 bases, with 16 bases separating them. CDR1 and CDR2 (germline): LNHDA, SQIVND (reference sequence). Written as DNA, the CDR3 is TGTGCCAGTAGTAATTCGGGGGGCGCGGGTGGCTACACCTTC. Amino acid sequence: CASSNSGGAGGYTF.

The chain has TRBV15 and TRBJ1-1; the D is unclear. CDR1 LNHNV and CDR2 YYDKDF come from the germline V gene (reference sequence). CDR3 length equals 11 residues. Trimming took 1 base from V and 7 from J, leaving 4 bases between them. The CDR3 DNA follows: TGTGCCACCAGCAGAGGACTTGAAGCTTTCTTT. This translates into CATSRGLEAFF.

The rearrangement uses TRBV6-5 and TRBJ1-4, with 7 bases matching TRBD1. Trimming removed 4 bases from V and 5 bases from J; junction bases left unmatched: 4. Germline V gene data show CDR1 as MNHEY and CDR2 as SVGAGI. CDR3 length equals 14 residues. As DNA, the CDR3 is TGTGCCAGCAGTTCGGGACAGAAGAATGAAAAACTGTTTTTT. The encoded protein is CASSSGQKNEKLFF.

The rearrangement joins TRBV19 to TRBJ2-2; D is unclear. Trimming took off 5 bases at V and 4 bases at J, with 14 bases between the two ends. The V gene's germline CDR1 is LNHDA and CDR2 SQIVND (reference sequence). The CDR3 totals 15 residues. CDR3 in DNA: TGTGCCAGTAGTTACGGCGCCTCGGGCACCGGGGAGCTGTTTTTT. It translates to CASSYGASGTGELFF.

Comment on this clone: At one end, the junction sequence differs from germline, possibly due to a read error. This chain connects TRBV7-2 to TRBJ1-3, with TRBD1 identical over 7 bases. The CDR3 contains 11 residues. The germline V gene encodes CDR1 SGHTA and CDR2 FQGNSA. CDR3 DNA sequence: TGTGCCAGCAGCTTAGGTCTGGACAGGCATTTT. This encodes CASSLGLDRHF.